This entry lists 10 T cell receptor beta chains sequenced from one sample in a study of spatial heterogeneity in lung cancer. TCRdb analysed the 5' RACE reads with MiXCR anew, one entry per CDR3 protein. Among several thousand distinct CDR3 sequences listed, roughly 50% were seen once. As to time point: sample taken at primary tumor resection. Extraction of whole RNA from tumor, nontumor lung or frozen PBMC preceded unsorted sequencing. Sequencing used PBMCs, obtained at surgery. Receptors originate from a female donor with early-stage non-small cell lung cancer.

On this clonotype: This beta chain is a stray sequence in a library constructed for alpha chains; its clone size is not meaningful. The chain is built from TRBV19 and TRBJ2-1; 9 nucleotides match TRBD2. CDR1 LNHDA and CDR2 SQIVND come from the germline V gene (reference sequence). CDR3 length: 19 residues. J lost 2 bases, V lost 8 bases, and 19 bases had no gene match. The CDR3 is CASRGGGLAFRPTYNEQFF. As DNA, the CDR3 is TGTGCCAGTCGGGGAGGGGGACTAGCCTTTCGTCCTACCTACAATGAGCAGTTCTTC.

About this clonotype: Little can be read into the size of this beta chain, an off-target read in a library designed for alpha chains. The chain joins TRBV9 to TRBJ2-3, with D unresolved. This CDR3 region has 13 residues. The V end was cut by 0 bases, the J end by 3 bases, with 5 bases between. From germline, CDR1 is SGDLS and CDR2 YYNGEE. The CDR3 nucleotides read TGTGCCAGCAGCGTAGAGGCGACAGATACGCAGTATTTT. Residues: CASSVEATDTQYF.

A remark on this clonotype: This beta chain is a stray read from a library made for alpha chains; its abundance is not meaningful. The V gene is TRBV2, the J gene TRBJ2-2, with D possibly TRBD1 on 5 matching bases. The length of the CDR3 is 15 residues. Trimming cost V 7 bases and J 0 bases, with 12 bases left between them. Germline assignment: CDR1 SNHLY and CDR2 FYNNEI. CDR3 sequence: CASKVEDTNTGELFF. CDR3 bases: TGTGCCAGCAAGGTTGAGGACACGAACACCGGGGAGCTGTTTTTT.

About this clonotype itself: Because this beta chain is a stray read in a library intended to capture alpha chains, its abundance should not be given much weight. This chain connects TRBV7-2 to TRBJ2-2; TRBD2 matches 8 bases. CDR1 and CDR2 (germline): SGHTA, FQGNSA. The trim removed 1 base at V and 0 bases at J, leaving 7 bases unmatched. The CDR3 extends over 18 amino acids. The CDR3: CASSLDPTSGTNTGELFF. The CDR3 nucleotides are TGTGCCAGCAGCTTAGACCCTACTAGCGGCACGAACACCGGGGAGCTGTTTTTT.

A remark on this clonotype: The library was designed around alpha chains, so this beta chain is a stray read whose abundance carries little weight. Here the CDR3 DNA reads TGCAGTGCTAGCGCGGATCGAAATGAGCAGTTCTTC. Translating gives CSASADRNEQFF. The chain uses TRBV20-1 and TRBJ2-1; D is undetermined. V lost 3 bases, J lost 7 bases, and 10 bases lay in between. The germline gives CDR1 DFQATT, CDR2 SNEGSKA (reference sequence). The CDR3 loop spans 12 amino acids.

This clonotype was picked up a small number of times. Little can be read into the size of this beta chain, an off-target read in a library designed for alpha chains. The V and J genes are TRBV4-2 and TRBJ2-7, with a tentative D call TRBD1 (6 bases). V lost 0 bases, J lost 5 bases, and 14 bases lay in between. Germline CDR1 is LGHNA and CDR2 is YNFKEQ. This CDR3 is built from 15 residues. In DNA, the CDR3 is TGTGCCAGCAGCCAAGAGCGGTCAGGGGTACACGAGCAGTACTTC. Its protein is CASSQERSGVHEQYF.

As regards this clonotype: With the library built for alpha chains, this beta chain is off target and its frequency is not meaningful. The chain uses TRBV7-9 and TRBJ2-1, with TRBD2 as a possible D gene (5 bases). V lost 5 bases and J lost 5, with 13 bases in between. CDR1 and CDR2 (germline): SEHNR, FQNEAQ (reference sequence). The CDR3 consists of 14 residues. As DNA, the CDR3 is TGTGCCAGCAGCCTACCTGAAGCGGACAATGAGCAGTTCTTC. It specifies CASSLPEADNEQFF.

This clonotype showed up just once. With the library built for alpha chains, this beta chain is off target and its frequency is not meaningful. The V and J genes are TRBV7-8 and TRBJ2-2; D gene unclear. Germline V gene sequence: CDR1 SGHVS, CDR2 FQNEAQ. The CDR3 sequence is 14 residues long. Trimming shortened V by 5 bases and J by 4 bases, and 11 bases separated the two germline ends. The CDR3 sequence is CASSRALGTGELFF. Written as DNA, the CDR3 is TGTGCCAGCAGCAGGGCGCTTGGCACCGGGGAGCTGTTTTTT.

This clonotype was found a few times. Found in a library prepared for alpha chains, this beta chain is an off-target read, and its abundance has little meaning. The gene calls are TRBV28 and TRBJ2-7, with D possibly TRBD1 on 6 matching bases. CDR3 size: 13 residues. Trimming pared 2 bases from V and 4 bases from J, leaving 9 bases between. Germline V gene sequence: CDR1 MDHEN, CDR2 SYDVKM. CDR3 loop: CASSLRGQYEQYV. Written as DNA, the CDR3 is TGTGCCAGCAGTTTACGCGGACAGTACGAGCAGTACGTC.

A note on this clonotype: Found in a library prepared for alpha chains, this beta chain is an off-target read, and its abundance has little meaning. The chain combines TRBV28 with TRBJ2-3; weak D call: TRBD2 (6 bases). Germline values: CDR1 MDHEN, CDR2 SYDVKM. The V end was cut by 5 bases, the J end by 0 bases, with 30 bases between. The CDR3 has 21 residues. The CDR3 sequence is CASSTPSKAGSHPISTDTQYF. The CDR3 DNA reads TGTGCCAGCAGTACCCCTTCGAAGGCGGGATCTCACCCGATTAGCACAGATACGCAGTATTTT.